This TCR beta chain is from a study of T-cell reconstitution after alpha-beta-depleted transplantation in children. During its preparation, the TCRbeta library received unique molecular identifiers. Each CDR3 protein is one row after TCRdb ran MiXCR on the PCR reads. The data show around 450,000 distinct CDR3 sequences, 10% to 13% seen once. CDR1 is GTSNPN and CDR2 is SVGIG in the germline V gene (reference sequence). V trimming: 0 bases; J trimming: 3 bases; junction bases outside the gene matches: 12. The CDR3 has 18 amino acids. Study findings and constraints: Reported findings indicate that, about two months after transplant, alpha-beta T cells came from several hundred expanded clones, which were derived from non-depleted graft cells.

On this clonotype: Its antigen remains unknown.

This sequence joins TRBV30 and TRBJ2-3; 10 bases map to TRBD2. This clonotype was sampled from a child aged 2 to 9 with inherited bone marrow failure, due to receive a stem cell transplant. The sample here was PBMCs, taken before TCRalphabeta/CD19-depleted stem cell transplant. CDR3 in DNA: TGTGCCTGGAGTGTCTTGCCAACAGCGGGAGGGCCAACAGATACGCAGTATTTT. Translated: CAWSVLPTAGGPTDTQYF. The whole variable domain, filled in from reference TRBV30 and TRBJ2-3, reads SQTIHQWPATLVQPVGSPLSLECTVEGTSNPNLYWYRQAAGRGLQLLFYSVGIGQISSEVPQNLSASRPQDRQFILSSKKLLLSDSGFYLCAWSVLPTAGGPTDTQYFGPGTRLTVL.